Listed below are T cell receptor beta chains from one sample, sequenced in a study of blood T cell repertoires in COVID-19. Sequenced by immunoSEQ multiplex PCR; TCRdb stores in-frame clones only, minus some. Seen here are fewer than 250,000 clones, roughly 85% observed once, and the top ten hold roughly a tenth. The sample comprised PBMCs or T cells enriched from blood (not recorded which). Source of these receptors: a man aged 25-40 years who had recovered from COVID-19. Both conserved end residues are part of each CDR3. The D gene is left open where the match is weak. Rows may omit the clone size; those that give it use once, few, many or a size class.

CDR3 | DNA | J | size | D | V
CASSLAHRRGGPDEQFF | TGTGCCAGCAGCTTGGCCCATCGGCGGGGGGGCCCGGATGAGCAGTTCTTC | TRBJ2-1 | - | TRBD2 | TRBV5-8
CASSLAGQSFPLHF | TGTGCCAGCAGCTTAGCAGGACAGTCTTTTCCCCTCCACTTT | TRBJ1-6 | - | - | TRBV11-1
CASSQDQRDARETQYF | TGTGCCAGCAGCCAAGATCAGAGGGATGCTAGAGAGACCCAGTACTTC | TRBJ2-5 | - | - | TRBV3-1/TRBV3-2
CASSTGQGNSPLHF | TGTGCCAGTAGCACGGGACAGGGGAATTCACCCCTCCACTTT | TRBJ1-6 | - | TRBD1 | TRBV19
CASSLVASGRDEQFF | TGTGCCAGCAGCTTGGTGGCTAGCGGGCGCGATGAGCAGTTCTTC | TRBJ2-1 | - | TRBD2 | TRBV5-4
CASREDRSGWEKLFF | TGTGCCAGCAGGGAGGACAGAAGTGGGTGGGAAAAACTGTTTTTT | TRBJ1-4 | - | - | TRBV27
CASRSTATYEQYF | TGTGCCAGCCGATCGACAGCAACCTACGAGCAGTACTTC | TRBJ2-7 | - | - | TRBV27
CASSEIPERGPRDTQYF | TGCGCCAGCAGTGAGATCCCGGAGCGGGGCCCAAGGGATACGCAGTATTTT | TRBJ2-3 | - | TRBD2 | TRBV10-1
CASSYEANSPLHF | TGCGCCAGCAGCTACGAAGCCAATTCACCCCTCCACTTT | TRBJ1-6 | - | - | TRBV5-1
CASSLGTANQPQHF | TGTGCCAGCAGTTTGGGCACGGCGAATCAGCCCCAGCATTTT | TRBJ1-5 | - | - | TRBV27
CASSSEPRLAGLYEQYF | TGTGCCAGCAGTTCCGAACCCCGACTAGCGGGGCTGTACGAGCAGTACTTC | TRBJ2-7 | - | TRBD2 | TRBV27
CASSLGPVQREGREQFF | TGCGCCAGCAGCTTGGGGCCTGTGCAGCGGGAGGGCCGAGAGCAGTTCTTC | TRBJ2-1 | - | TRBD2 | TRBV5-1
CASSQETSGPSYEQYF | TGTGCCAGCAGCCAAGAGACTAGCGGGCCCTCCTACGAGCAGTACTTC | TRBJ2-7 | - | TRBD2 | TRBV4-2
CASSLAGTSGQDRVREQYF | TGTGCCAGCAGCTTAGCGGGGACTAGCGGGCAGGACCGGGTGCGAGAGCAGTACTTC | TRBJ2-7 | - | TRBD2 | TRBV7-9
CASSVSGARLSYGYTF | TGTGCCAGCAGCGTTTCGGGAGCCCGGTTGAGCTATGGCTACACCTTC | TRBJ1-2 | - | - | TRBV9
CASSPRTSLSHEQYF | TGTGCCAGCAGTCCTCGGACTAGTCTTAGTCACGAGCAGTACTTC | TRBJ2-7 | once | TRBD2 | TRBV28
CASSGQLRNSPLHF | TGTGCCAGCAGCGGACAGTTGCGTAATTCACCCCTCCACTTT | TRBJ1-6 | - | - | TRBV9
CASSGLSRLIVADTQYF | TGTGCCAGCAGTGGGCTCTCGCGGTTGATTGTGGCAGATACGCAGTATTTT | TRBJ2-3 | - | - | TRBV2
CASSLSGSSYEQYF | TGTGCCAGCAGCTTAAGCGGGAGCTCCTACGAGCAGTACTTC | TRBJ2-7 | - | TRBD2 | TRBV7-2
CASSQTASPLHF | TGTGCCAGCAGCCAGACTGCGTCCCCCCTCCACTTT | TRBJ1-6 | - | - | TRBV3-1/TRBV3-2
CARTGKNYEQYF | TGTGCCCGGACAGGGAAAAACTACGAGCAGTACTTC | TRBJ2-7 | - | TRBD1 | TRBV6-5
CASSYVGPTEAFF | TGTGCCAGCAGTTACGTGGGGCCCACTGAAGCTTTCTTT | TRBJ1-1 | - | - | TRBV6-2/TRBV6-3
CASRTYSGRNNEQFF | TGTGCCAGCAGGACGTATAGCGGGAGGAATAATGAGCAGTTCTTC | TRBJ2-1 | - | TRBD2 | TRBV6-5
CAWIPGLLRNGYTF | TGTGCCTGGATACCGGGACTACTAAGGAACGGCTACACCTTC | TRBJ1-2 | - | - | TRBV30
CASSSSGREAFF | TGTGCCAGCAGTTCGTCGGGAAGGGAAGCTTTCTTT | TRBJ1-1 | once | - | TRBV12-3/TRBV12-4
CASSLDQVGGLEQFF | TGTGCCAGCAGCTTGGATCAGGTGGGGGGGCTTGAGCAGTTCTTC | TRBJ2-1 | - | - | TRBV5-4
CAISEGTPYEAFF | TGTGCCATCAGTGAGGGCACCCCTTATGAAGCTTTCTTT | TRBJ1-1 | - | - | TRBV10-3
CASSSLGVAGNTIYF | TGTGCCAGCAGTTCGTTGGGAGTTGCTGGAAACACCATATATTTT | TRBJ1-3 | - | - | TRBV27
CASSGMGQPYEQYF | TGTGCCAGCAGCGGAATGGGACAGCCCTACGAGCAGTACTTC | TRBJ2-7 | - | TRBD1 | TRBV7-9
CASSLQGVYEQYF | TGTGCCAGCAGTTTACAGGGTGTCTACGAGCAGTACTTC | TRBJ2-7 | - | - | TRBV28
CAWRLAGSKDEQYF | TGTGCCTGGAGGCTAGCGGGGTCCAAGGACGAGCAGTACTTC | TRBJ2-7 | - | TRBD2 | TRBV30
CASSSTGTSGKTGELFF | TGTGCCAGCAGCTCTACCGGGACTAGCGGGAAAACCGGGGAGCTGTTTTTT | TRBJ2-2 | - | TRBD2 | TRBV7-2
CASISFLHTEAFF | TGTGCCAGCATCAGTTTTTTACACACTGAAGCTTTCTTT | TRBJ1-1 | few | - | TRBV28